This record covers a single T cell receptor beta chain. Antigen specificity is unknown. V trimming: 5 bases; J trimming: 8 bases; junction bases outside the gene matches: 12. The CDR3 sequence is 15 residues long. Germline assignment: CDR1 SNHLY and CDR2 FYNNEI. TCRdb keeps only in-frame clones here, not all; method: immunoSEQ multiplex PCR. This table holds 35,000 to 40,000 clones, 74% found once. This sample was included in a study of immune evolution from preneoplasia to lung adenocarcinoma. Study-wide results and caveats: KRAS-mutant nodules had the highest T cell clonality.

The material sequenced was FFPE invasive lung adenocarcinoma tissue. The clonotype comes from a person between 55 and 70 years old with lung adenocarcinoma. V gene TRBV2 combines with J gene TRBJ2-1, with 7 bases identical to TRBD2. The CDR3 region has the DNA TGTGCCAGCAGTCGCGAGCGGGGAAGCCGCGATGAGCAGTTCTTC. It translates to CASSRERGSRDEQFF.